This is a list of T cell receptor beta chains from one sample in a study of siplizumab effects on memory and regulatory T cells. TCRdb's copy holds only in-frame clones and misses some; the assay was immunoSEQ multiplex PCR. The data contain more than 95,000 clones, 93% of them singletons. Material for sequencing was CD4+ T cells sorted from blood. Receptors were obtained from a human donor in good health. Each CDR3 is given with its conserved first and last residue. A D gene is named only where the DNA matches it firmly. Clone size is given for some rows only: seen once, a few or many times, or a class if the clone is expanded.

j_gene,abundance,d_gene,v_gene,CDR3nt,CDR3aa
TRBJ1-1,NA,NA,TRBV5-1,TGCGCCAGCAGCTCTGGGGGGATGAACACTGAAGCTTTCTTT,CASSSGGMNTEAFF
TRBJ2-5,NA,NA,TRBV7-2,TGTGCCAGCAGCTCCCCAGGACGGAGGGTGGAGGAGACCCAGTACTTC,CASSSPGRRVEETQYF
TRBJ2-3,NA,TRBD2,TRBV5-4,TGTGCCAGCAGCTTTAGCGGGGGGGGCACAGATACGCAGTATTTT,CASSFSGGGTDTQYF
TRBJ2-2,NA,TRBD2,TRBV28,TGTGCCAGCATACAAATGGGGAGGGCGAACACCGGGGAGCTGTTTTTT,CASIQMGRANTGELFF
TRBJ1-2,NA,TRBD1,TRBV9,TGTGCCAGCAGCGCCTCAGGGGGCGCCCGGAACTATGGCTACACCTTC,CASSASGGARNYGYTF
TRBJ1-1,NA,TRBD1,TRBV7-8,TGTGCCAGCAGCTTAACAGGGGGCATTGAAGCTTTCTTT,CASSLTGGIEAFF
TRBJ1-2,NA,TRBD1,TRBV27,TGTGCCAGCAGCCCCCGGGGGACAGGGAAGTATGGCTACACCTTC,CASSPRGTGKYGYTF
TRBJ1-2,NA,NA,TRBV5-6,TGCGCCAGCAGCTTCCCAGGGAGTGGTGGCTACACCTTC,CASSFPGSGGYTF
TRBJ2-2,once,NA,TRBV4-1,TGCGCCAGCAGCCAGCACCATATTCGGCGGGAGAACACCGGGGAGCTGTTTTTT,CASSQHHIRRENTGELFF
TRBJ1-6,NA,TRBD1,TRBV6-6,TGTGCCAGCAGTCCTCGCGACAGGGGAGGTTCACCCCTCCACTTT,CASSPRDRGGSPLHF
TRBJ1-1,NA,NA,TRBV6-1,TGTGCCAGCAGTGCAACAGGGTTCGCTGAAGCTTTCTTT,CASSATGFAEAFF
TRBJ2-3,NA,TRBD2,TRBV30,TGTGCCTGGAGTTCTGGAAGCGGGGCAGATACGCAGTATTTT,CAWSSGSGADTQYF
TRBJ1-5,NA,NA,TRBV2,TGTGCCAGCAGTGTAGGATATAGCAATCAGCCCCAGCATTTT,CASSVGYSNQPQHF
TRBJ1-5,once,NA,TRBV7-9,TGTGCCAGCAGCCAAACGTCCCAACGGGACGGGAACAATCAGCCCCAGCATTTT,CASSQTSQRDGNNQPQHF
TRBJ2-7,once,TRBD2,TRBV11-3,TGTGCCAGCAGCGGGTTTCTGGCTAGCGGGAGGAAAAGCTCCTACGAGCAGTACTTC,CASSGFLASGRKSSYEQYF
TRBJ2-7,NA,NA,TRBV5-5,TGTGCCAGCAGCTTGCAGGGGTACTACGAGCAGTACTTC,CASSLQGYYEQYF
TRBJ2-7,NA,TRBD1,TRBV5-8,TGTGCCAGCAGCAAGGGACAGCATACCTACGAGCAGTACTTC,CASSKGQHTYEQYF
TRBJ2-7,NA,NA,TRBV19,TGTGCCAGTAGTGTAAGGACTGGGACGGATAACTACGAGCAGTACTTC,CASSVRTGTDNYEQYF
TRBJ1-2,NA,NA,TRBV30,TGTGCCTGGAGTGTACTAGGACTCAGTGGCTACACCTTC,CAWSVLGLSGYTF
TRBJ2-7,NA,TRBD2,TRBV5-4,TGTGCCAGCAGCGGGAACTCCGGGACTAGCGGGATTAGCTCCTACGAGCAGTACTTC,CASSGNSGTSGISSYEQYF
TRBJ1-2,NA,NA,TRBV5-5,TGTGCCAGCAGCCCCCGGGGTGATGGCTACACCTTC,CASSPRGDGYTF
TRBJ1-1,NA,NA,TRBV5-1,TGCGCCAGCAGCTCCGACAGGATAATGAACACTGAAGCTTTCTTT,CASSSDRIMNTEAFF
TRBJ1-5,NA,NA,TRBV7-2,TGTGCCAGCAGCGGCCCGGGGACCTATAGCAATCAGCCCCAGCATTTT,CASSGPGTYSNQPQHF
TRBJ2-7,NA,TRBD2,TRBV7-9,TGTGCCAGCAGCTTAGCTAGCGGGATGGTCTACGAGCAGTACTTC,CASSLASGMVYEQYF
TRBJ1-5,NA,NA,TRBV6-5,TGTGCCAGCAGTTACTCGTCGGGTGACCGGACCCAGCATTTT,CASSYSSGDRTQHF
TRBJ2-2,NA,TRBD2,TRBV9,TGTGCCAGCAGCTTGACTAGCGGGGGGTCCGCGAACACCGGGGAGCTGTTTTTT,CASSLTSGGSANTGELFF
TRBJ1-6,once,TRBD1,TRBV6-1,TGTGCCAGCAGTGAACAGGGGGCCTCACCCCTCCACTTT,CASSEQGASPLHF
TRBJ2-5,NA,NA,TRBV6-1,TGTGCCAGCAGTGAAATACCCGGAACAGGGTTAACAAGGCGGGAGACCCAGTACTTC,CASSEIPGTGLTRRETQYF
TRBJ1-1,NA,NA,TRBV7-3,TGTGCCAGCAGCCCCAGGGGCGGCGGGACTGAAGCTTTCTTT,CASSPRGGGTEAFF
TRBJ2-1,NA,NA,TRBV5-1,TGCGCCAGCACCGAACAGGGCCGGATCGGGGAGCAGTTCTTC,CASTEQGRIGEQFF
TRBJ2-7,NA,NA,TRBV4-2,TGTGCCAGCAGCCAAGTCGGGAGCCACGAGCAGTACTTC,CASSQVGSHEQYF
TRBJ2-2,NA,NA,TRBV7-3,TGTGCCAGCAGCTTCTCTCTAGCCGACACCGGGGAGCTGTTTTTT,CASSFSLADTGELFF
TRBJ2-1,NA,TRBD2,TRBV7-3,TGTGCCAGCAGCTTATTTAGCGGGACCCTCCTAGAGTCCTACAATGAGCAGTTCTTC,CASSLFSGTLLESYNEQFF
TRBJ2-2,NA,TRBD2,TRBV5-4,TGTGCCAGCAGGTTAGCGGGAGTAAACACCGGGGAGCTGTTTTTT,CASRLAGVNTGELFF
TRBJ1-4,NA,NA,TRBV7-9,TGTGCCAGCAGCTTGTTCGGGACACCTAATGAAAAACTGTTTTTT,CASSLFGTPNEKLFF
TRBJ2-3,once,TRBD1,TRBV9,TGTGCCAGCAGCGTCGGTCAGGGGGCAAGCACAGATACGCAGTATTTT,CASSVGQGASTDTQYF
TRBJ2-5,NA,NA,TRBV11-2,TGTGCCAGCAGCTTAGGGGAAGAGACCCAGTACTTC,CASSLGEETQYF
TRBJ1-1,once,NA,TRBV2,TGTGCCAGCATTTGGACGGACATGAACACTGAAGCTTTCTTT,CASIWTDMNTEAFF
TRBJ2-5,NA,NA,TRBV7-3,TGTGCCAGCAGCTTGACAGACCAAGAGACCCAGTACTTC,CASSLTDQETQYF
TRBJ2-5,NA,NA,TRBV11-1,TGTGCCAGCAGCTTAGGGGAAGCAGAGACCCAGTACTTC,CASSLGEAETQYF
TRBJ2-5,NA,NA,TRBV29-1,TGCAGCGTTGATGGCGAGACCCAGTACTTC,CSVDGETQYF
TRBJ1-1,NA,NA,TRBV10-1,TGCGCCAGCAGACGTAAATTGAACACTGAAGCTTTCTTT,CASRRKLNTEAFF
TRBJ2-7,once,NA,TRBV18,TGTGCCAGCTCACCTTTACCTATAGCGGACGCCTACGAGCAGTACTTC,CASSPLPIADAYEQYF
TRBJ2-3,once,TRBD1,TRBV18,TGTGCCAGCTCACCCACAGGGGCAGATACGCAGTATTTT,CASSPTGADTQYF
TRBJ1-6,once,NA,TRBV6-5,TGTGCCAGCAGTTATTTGTCCTATAATTCACCCCTCCACTTT,CASSYLSYNSPLHF
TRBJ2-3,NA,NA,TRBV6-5,TGTGCCAGCAGTTACATAGGAACAGCGACCACAGATACGCAGTATTTT,CASSYIGTATTDTQYF
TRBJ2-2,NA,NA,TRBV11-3,TGTGCCAGCAGCTTAGGCGGGACCACCGGGGAGCTGTTTTTT,CASSLGGTTGELFF
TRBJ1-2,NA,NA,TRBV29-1,TGCAGCGTTTCCGACCTTCTTTATGGCTACACCTTC,CSVSDLLYGYTF